The clone carrying this T cell receptor (beta chain) was observed a few times. Its specificity is not known. The data derive from a study of T cell clonotyping in hematopoietic cell transplantation. Study at large: Recipients' pretransplant samples followed cytoreduction. Study-wide results and limits: After transplant, recipient diversity fell while pathologically expanded clonotypes grew through day 180.

Trimming pared 5 bases from V and 4 bases from J, leaving 6 bases between. Germline V gene sequence: CDR1 SGHNT, CDR2 YENEEA. The CDR3 is 12 amino acids. Using immunoSEQ multiplex PCR, the repertoire was profiled, and TCRdb retains in-frame clones only, with some absent. This table holds approximately 30,000 clones, roughly 84% found once. Time point reported: recipient sample about 28 days before transplant, after cytoreduction. The source is a man in his forties with acute myeloid leukemia. Some clones in this sample may be carry-over from other donors' samples. This specimen consisted of peripheral blood mononuclear cells, obtained before stem cell transplant. This chain joins TRBV11-3 and TRBJ2-1; D not certain. CDR3 in amino acids: CASSQRYNEQFF. The CDR3 nucleotides read TGTGCCAGCAGCCAGAGGTACAATGAGCAGTTCTTC.